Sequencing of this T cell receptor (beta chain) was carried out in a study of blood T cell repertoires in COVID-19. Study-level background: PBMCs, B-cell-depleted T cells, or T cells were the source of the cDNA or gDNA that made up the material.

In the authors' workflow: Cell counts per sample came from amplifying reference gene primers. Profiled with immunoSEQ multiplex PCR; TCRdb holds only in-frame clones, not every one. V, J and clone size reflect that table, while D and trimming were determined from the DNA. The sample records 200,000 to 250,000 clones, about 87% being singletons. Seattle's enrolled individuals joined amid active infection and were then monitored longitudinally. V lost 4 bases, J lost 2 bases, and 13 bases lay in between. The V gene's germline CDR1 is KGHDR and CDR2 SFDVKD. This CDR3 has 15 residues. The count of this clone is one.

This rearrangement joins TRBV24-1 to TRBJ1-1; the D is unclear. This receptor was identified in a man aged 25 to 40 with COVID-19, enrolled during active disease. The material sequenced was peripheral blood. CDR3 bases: TGTGCCACCAGTGAGAAAAGAGGATCAAACACTGAAGCTTTCTTT. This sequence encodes CATSEKRGSNTEAFF.